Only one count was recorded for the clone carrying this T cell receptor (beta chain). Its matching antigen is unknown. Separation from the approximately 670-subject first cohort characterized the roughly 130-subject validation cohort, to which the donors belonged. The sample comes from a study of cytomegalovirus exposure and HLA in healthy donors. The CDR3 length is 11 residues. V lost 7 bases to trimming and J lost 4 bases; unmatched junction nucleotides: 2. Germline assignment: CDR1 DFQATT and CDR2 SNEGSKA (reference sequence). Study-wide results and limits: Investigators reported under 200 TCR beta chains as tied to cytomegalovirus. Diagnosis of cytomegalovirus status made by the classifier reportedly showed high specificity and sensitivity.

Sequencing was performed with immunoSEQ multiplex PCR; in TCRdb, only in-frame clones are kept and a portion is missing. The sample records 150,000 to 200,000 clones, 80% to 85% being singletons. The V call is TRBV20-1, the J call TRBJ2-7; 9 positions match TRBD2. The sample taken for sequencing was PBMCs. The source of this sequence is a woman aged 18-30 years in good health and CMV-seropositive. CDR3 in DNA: TGCAGTGGACTAGCGGAATACGAGCAGTACTTC. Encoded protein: CSGLAEYEQYF.